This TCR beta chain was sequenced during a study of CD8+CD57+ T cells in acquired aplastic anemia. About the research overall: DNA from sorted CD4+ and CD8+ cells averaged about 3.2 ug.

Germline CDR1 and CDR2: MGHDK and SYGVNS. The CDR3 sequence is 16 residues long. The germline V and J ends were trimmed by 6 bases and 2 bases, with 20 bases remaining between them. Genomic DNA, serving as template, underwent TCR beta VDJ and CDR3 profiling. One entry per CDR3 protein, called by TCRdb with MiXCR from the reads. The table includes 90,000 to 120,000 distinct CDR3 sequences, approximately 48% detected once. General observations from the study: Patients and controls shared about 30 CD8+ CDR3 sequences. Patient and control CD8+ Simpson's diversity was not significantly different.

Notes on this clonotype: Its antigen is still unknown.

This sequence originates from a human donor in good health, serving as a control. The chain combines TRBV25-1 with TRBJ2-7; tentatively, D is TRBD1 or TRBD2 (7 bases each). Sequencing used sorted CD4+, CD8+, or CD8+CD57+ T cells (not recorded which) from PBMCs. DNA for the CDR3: TGTGCCAGCAGCGTTGACGACAGGGAGGGTCCCTACGAGCAGTACTTC. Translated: CASSVDDREGPYEQYF.